This is a list of T cell receptor beta chains from one sample in a study of T cell responses to AZD1222 COVID-19 vaccine. This table comes from immunoSEQ multiplex PCR, and its TCRdb copy is limited to in-frame clones, with some not included. This repertoire shows 150,000 to 200,000 clones, about 91% found once; its top ten account for roughly 1.4%. Sequences were derived from peripheral blood, sampled 28 days after the second AZD1222 dose. These receptors originate from an adult who received the AZD1222 COVID-19 vaccine. CDR3s leave out the opening cysteine and the closing phenylalanine or tryptophan. The D gene is left open where the match is weak.

v_gene | d_gene | CDR3aa
TRBV2 | - | ASSVQLAGYGYT
TRBV10-1 | TRBD2 | ASRILGGGLAGPYNEQF
TRBV4-3 | TRBD2 | ASSQRVTSGRSEQY
TRBV25-1 | TRBD2 | ASKAGLAYEQY
TRBV9 | TRBD1 | ASSPSTGAETQY
TRBV15 | TRBD2 | ATKGLADYEQY
TRBV11-2 | TRBD1 | ASSTWDRGETEAF
TRBV5-1 | - | ASTLLPTNEKLF
TRBV6-2/TRBV6-3 | - | ASSYSGAGGGYEQY
TRBV7-9 | TRBD2 | ASSLGGRASQETQY
TRBV3-1/TRBV3-2 | - | ASSLWTQLWHGYT
TRBV28 | - | ASRDSGNGYT
TRBV5-1 | - | ASSLVLGNTEAF
TRBV18 | - | ASSPGQNTGELF